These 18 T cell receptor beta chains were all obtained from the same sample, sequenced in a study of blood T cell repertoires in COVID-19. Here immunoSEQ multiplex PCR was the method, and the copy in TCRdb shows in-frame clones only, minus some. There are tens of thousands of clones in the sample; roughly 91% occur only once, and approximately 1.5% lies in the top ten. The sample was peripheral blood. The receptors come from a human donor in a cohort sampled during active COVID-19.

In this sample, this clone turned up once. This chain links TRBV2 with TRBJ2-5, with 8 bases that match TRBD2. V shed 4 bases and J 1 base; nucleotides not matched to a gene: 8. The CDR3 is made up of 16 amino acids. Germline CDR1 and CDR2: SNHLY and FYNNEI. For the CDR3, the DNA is TGTGCCAGCAGTGTTCCCACGGGAGGGCGCCAAGAGACCCAGTACTTC. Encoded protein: CASSVPTGGRQETQYF.

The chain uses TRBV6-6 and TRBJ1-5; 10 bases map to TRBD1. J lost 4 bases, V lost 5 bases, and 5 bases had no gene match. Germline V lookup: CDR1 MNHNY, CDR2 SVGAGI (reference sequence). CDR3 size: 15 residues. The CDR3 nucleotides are TGTGCCAGCAGTCCCGGGACAGGGGTAAATCAGCCCCAGCATTTT. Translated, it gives CASSPGTGVNQPQHF.

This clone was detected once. The CDR3 protein is CASSWAHLSTGELFF. DNA of the CDR3: TGTGCCAGCAGTTGGGCACACCTCTCGACCGGGGAGCTGTTTTTT. The chain couples TRBV28 to TRBJ2-2, with D unresolved. V was cut by 4 bases and J by 5 bases, with 14 bases left in between. The germline V gene encodes CDR1 MDHEN and CDR2 SYDVKM. This CDR3 has 15 residues.

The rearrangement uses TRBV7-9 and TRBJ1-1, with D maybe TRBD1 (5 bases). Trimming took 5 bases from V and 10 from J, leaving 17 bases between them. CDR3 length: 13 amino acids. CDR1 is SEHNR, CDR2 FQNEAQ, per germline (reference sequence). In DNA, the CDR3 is TGTGCCAGCAGCCACCTCAGGGTTCTAGGAGCTTTCTTT. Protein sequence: CASSHLRVLGAFF.

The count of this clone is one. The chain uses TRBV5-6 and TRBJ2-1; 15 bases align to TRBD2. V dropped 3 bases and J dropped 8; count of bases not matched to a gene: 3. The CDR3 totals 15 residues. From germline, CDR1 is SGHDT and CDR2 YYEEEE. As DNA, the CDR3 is TGTGCCAGCAGCTCCGGGACTAGCGGGAGGCATGAGCAGTTCTTC. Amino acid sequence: CASSSGTSGRHEQFF.

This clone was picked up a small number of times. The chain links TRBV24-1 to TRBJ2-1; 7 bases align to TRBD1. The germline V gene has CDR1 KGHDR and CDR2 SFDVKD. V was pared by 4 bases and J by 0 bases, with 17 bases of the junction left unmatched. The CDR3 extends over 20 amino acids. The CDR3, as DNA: TGTGCCACCAGTGACCCCAAACAAATTACAGGGGCTAGCTCCTACAATGAGCAGTTCTTC. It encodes CATSDPKQITGASSYNEQFF.

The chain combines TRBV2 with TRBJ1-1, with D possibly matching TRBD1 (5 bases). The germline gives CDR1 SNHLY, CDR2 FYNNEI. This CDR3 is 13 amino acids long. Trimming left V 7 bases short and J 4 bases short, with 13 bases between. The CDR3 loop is CASMKGLITEAFF. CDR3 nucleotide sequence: TGTGCCAGCATGAAGGGGTTGATCACTGAAGCTTTCTTT. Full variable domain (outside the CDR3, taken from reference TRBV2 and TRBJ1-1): EPEVTQTPSHQVTQMGQEVILRCVPISNHLYFYWYRQILGQKVEFLVSFYNNEISEKSEIFDDQFSVERPDGSNFTLKIRSTKLEDSAMYFCASMKGLITEAFFGQGTRLTVV.

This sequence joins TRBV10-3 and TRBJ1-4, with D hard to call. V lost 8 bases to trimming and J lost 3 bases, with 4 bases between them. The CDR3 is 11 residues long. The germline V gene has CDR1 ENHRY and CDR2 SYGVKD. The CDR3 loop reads CAIRANEKLFF. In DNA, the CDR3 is TGTGCCATCCGGGCTAATGAAAAACTGTTTTTT.

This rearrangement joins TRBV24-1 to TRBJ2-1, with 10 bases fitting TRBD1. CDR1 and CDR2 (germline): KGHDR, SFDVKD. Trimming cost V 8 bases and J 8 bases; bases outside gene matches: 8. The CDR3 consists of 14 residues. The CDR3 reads CATKGQGEQDEQFF. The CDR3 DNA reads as TGTGCCACCAAAGGACAGGGGGAACAAGATGAGCAGTTCTTC.

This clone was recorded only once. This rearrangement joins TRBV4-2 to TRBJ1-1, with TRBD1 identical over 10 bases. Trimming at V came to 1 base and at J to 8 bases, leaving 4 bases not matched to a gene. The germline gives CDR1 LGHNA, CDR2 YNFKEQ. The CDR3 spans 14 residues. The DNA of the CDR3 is TGTGCCAGCAGCCAAGGCGGGACAGGGGTAGAAGCTTTCTTT. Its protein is CASSQGGTGVEAFF.

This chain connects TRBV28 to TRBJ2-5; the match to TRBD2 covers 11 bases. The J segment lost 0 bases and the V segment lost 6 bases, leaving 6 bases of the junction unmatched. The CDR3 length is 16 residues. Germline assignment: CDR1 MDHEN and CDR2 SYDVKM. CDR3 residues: CASRLGTSGNQETQYF. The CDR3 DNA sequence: TGTGCCAGCAGATTGGGGACTAGCGGAAACCAAGAGACCCAGTACTTC.

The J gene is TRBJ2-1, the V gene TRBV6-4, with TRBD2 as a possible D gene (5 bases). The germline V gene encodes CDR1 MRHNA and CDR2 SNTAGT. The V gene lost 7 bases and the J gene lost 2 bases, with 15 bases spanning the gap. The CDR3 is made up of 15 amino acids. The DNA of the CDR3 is TGTGCCAGCACCCCAGAAGACGGGGCCTACAATGAGCAGTTCTTC. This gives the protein CASTPEDGAYNEQFF.

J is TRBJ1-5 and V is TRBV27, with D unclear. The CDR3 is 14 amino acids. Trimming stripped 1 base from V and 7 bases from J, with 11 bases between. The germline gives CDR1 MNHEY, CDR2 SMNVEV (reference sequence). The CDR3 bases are TGTGCCAGCAGTTTATGGGGTTCGGGGCAGCCCCAGCATTTT. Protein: CASSLWGSGQPQHF.

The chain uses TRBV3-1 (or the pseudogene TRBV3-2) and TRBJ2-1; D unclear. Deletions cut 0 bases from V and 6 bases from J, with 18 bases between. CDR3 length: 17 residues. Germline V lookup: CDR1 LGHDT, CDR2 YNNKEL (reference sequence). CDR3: CASSQEFELVPTNEQFF. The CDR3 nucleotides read TGTGCCAGCAGCCAAGAGTTTGAGCTAGTCCCTACCAATGAGCAGTTCTTC.

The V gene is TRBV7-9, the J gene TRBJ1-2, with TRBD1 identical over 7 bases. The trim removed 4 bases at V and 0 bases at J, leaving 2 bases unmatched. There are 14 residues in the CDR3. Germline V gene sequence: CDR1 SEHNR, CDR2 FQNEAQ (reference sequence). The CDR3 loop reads CASSSTGSNYGYTF. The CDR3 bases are TGTGCCAGCAGCTCGACAGGGTCTAACTATGGCTACACCTTC.

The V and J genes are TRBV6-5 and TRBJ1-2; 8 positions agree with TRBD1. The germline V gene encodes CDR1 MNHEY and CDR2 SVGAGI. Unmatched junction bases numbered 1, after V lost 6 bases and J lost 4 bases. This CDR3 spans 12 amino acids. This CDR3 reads CASRDRAYGYTF. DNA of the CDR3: TGTGCCAGCAGGGACAGGGCCTATGGCTACACCTTC.

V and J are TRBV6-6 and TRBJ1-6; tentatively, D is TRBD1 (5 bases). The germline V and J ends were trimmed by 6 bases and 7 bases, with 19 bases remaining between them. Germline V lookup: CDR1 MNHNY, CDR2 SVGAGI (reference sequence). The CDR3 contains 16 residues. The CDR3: CASSRGGTGDNSPLHF. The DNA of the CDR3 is TGTGCCAGCAGCCGGGGGGGTACAGGAGACAATTCACCCCTCCACTTT.

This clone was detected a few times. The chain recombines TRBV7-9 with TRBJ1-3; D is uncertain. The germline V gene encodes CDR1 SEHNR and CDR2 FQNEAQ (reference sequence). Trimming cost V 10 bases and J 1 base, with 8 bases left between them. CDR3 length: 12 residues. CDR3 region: CATHNSGNTIYF. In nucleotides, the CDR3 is TGTGCCACCCACAATTCTGGAAACACCATATATTTT.